The 24 T cell receptor beta chains reported below all come from one sample, sequenced in a study of T cell changes during pregnancy in multiple sclerosis. Clones were read by immunoSEQ multiplex PCR, and TCRdb kept only the in-frame ones, dropping some. In the table there are approximately 57,000 clones, approximately 90% of which are singletons. The sample in question was peripheral blood, obtained after pregnancy. The source is a female donor in good health, enrolled as a control in a pregnancy study.

The chain employs TRBV2 and TRBJ1-2; tentative D call: TRBD1 (6 bases). Germline V gives CDR1 SNHLY, CDR2 FYNNEI. Trimming cost V 7 bases and J 6 bases, with 15 bases left between them. The CDR3 is made up of 13 amino acids. The CDR3 reads CASILRGIDGYTF. CDR3 nucleotide sequence: TGTGCCAGCATCTTGAGGGGGATCGATGGCTACACCTTC.

This clone was seen only once. The chain has TRBV7-9 and TRBJ2-7, with D possibly TRBD1 on 6 matching bases. This CDR3 region has 16 residues. Deletions cut 3 bases from V and 4 bases from J, with 19 bases between. Germline values: CDR1 SEHNR, CDR2 FQNEAQ (reference sequence). CDR3 protein: CASSFQVLGQKYEQYF. CDR3 DNA: TGTGCCAGCAGCTTTCAGGTTTTGGGACAAAAATACGAGCAGTACTTC.

This chain connects TRBV6-6 to TRBJ2-7, with D possibly being TRBD2 (6 bases). Germline V CDR1 and CDR2: MNHNY, SVGAGI (reference sequence). V lost 7 bases and J 0 bases, leaving 16 bases between the germline ends. The CDR3 covers 15 residues. CDR3 amino acids: CASTGVEAGSYEQYF. In nucleotides, the CDR3 is TGTGCCAGCACGGGGGTTGAGGCAGGCTCCTACGAGCAGTACTTC.

Details on this clone: The sample carries other DNA sequences with the same CDR3. The chain is built from TRBV2 and TRBJ1-1, with D tentatively TRBD1 (6 bases). V lost 7 bases and J 10 bases, leaving 22 bases between the germline ends. The germline gives CDR1 SNHLY, CDR2 FYNNEI. The CDR3 runs 14 residues. CDR3 protein: CASTVIQGRIGAFF. The CDR3 bases are TGTGCCAGCACTGTTATACAGGGAAGAATTGGAGCTTTCTTT.

The rearrangement uses TRBV4-2 and TRBJ2-1, with D possibly being TRBD2 (7 bases). Germline V lookup: CDR1 LGHNA, CDR2 YNFKEQ. The CDR3 has 13 amino acids. Trimming took 6 bases from V and 5 from J, leaving 11 bases between them. CDR3 in amino acids: CASRWEGDNEQFF. CDR3 DNA: TGTGCCAGCAGATGGGAGGGGGACAATGAGCAGTTCTTC.

V is TRBV18 and J is TRBJ2-7, with 10 positions matching TRBD1. The V gene end was trimmed by 2 bases and the J gene end by 6 bases; junction bases not matched to a gene: 4. Germline V CDR1 and CDR2: KGHSH, LQKENI. The length of the CDR3 is 14 residues. Here the CDR3 reads CASSPTTGGSEQYF. CDR3 coding DNA: TGTGCCAGCTCACCAACGACAGGGGGCTCCGAGCAGTACTTC.

For this clone: Distinct nucleotide sequences in the sample also encode this CDR3. V is TRBV10-3 and J is TRBJ1-1, with 8 bases aligning to TRBD1. Germline V lookup: CDR1 ENHRY, CDR2 SYGVKD. There are 14 residues in the CDR3. The V gene end was trimmed by 6 bases and the J gene end by 2 bases; junction bases not matched to a gene: 5. DNA of the CDR3: TGTGCCATCAGGGGGGGGACAGGAAACACTGAAGCTTTCTTT. Protein sequence: CAIRGGTGNTEAFF.

V is TRBV5-1 and J is TRBJ2-5, with D tentatively TRBD1 (5 bases). The CDR3 is 14 amino acids. CDR1 is SGHRS, CDR2 YFSETQ, per germline. Trimming left V 0 bases short and J 0 bases short, with 6 bases between. As DNA, the CDR3 is TGCGCCAGCAGCTTGGTAGGGGACCAAGAGACCCAGTACTTC. Translating gives CASSLVGDQETQYF.

The gene calls are TRBV7-3 and TRBJ2-5, with D possibly matching TRBD1 (6 bases). V gave up 9 bases and J gave up 1 base, with 21 bases separating them. The CDR3 runs to 16 residues. From germline, CDR1 is SGHTA and CDR2 FQGTGA. CDR3 bases: TGTGCCAGAGGCCACTTGGACAGTTGCCCCCAAGAGACCCAGTACTTC. Protein product: CARGHLDSCPQETQYF.

The V gene is TRBV2, the J gene TRBJ2-7, with D perhaps TRBD2 (6 bases). This CDR3 region has 11 residues. V was cut by 8 bases and J by 4 bases, with 9 bases left in between. From germline, CDR1 is SNHLY and CDR2 FYNNEI. The CDR3 region has the DNA TGTGCCAGCGGGGCGGGATACGAGCAGTACTTC. The encoded protein is CASGAGYEQYF.

J is TRBJ2-1 and V is TRBV9; TRBD2 aligns across 8 bases. V gave up 7 bases and J gave up 10 bases; unmatched junction bases: 19. The germline V gene encodes CDR1 SGDLS and CDR2 YYNGEE. This CDR3 contains 16 residues. DNA of the CDR3: TGTGCCAGCGCGGCGGGAGGTAGCGGGGACGTGGAGGAGCAGTTCTTC. Translated, it gives CASAAGGSGDVEEQFF.

The V and J genes are TRBV9 and TRBJ2-5, with 11 bases matching TRBD1. This CDR3 is 16 amino acids long. V trimming: 3 bases; J trimming: 4 bases; junction bases outside the gene matches: 8. Germline values: CDR1 SGDLS, CDR2 YYNGEE. The CDR3: CASSAPGQGATETQYF. The CDR3 DNA follows: TGTGCCAGCAGCGCCCCCGGACAGGGGGCAACAGAGACCCAGTACTTC.

The genes are TRBV4-2 and TRBJ2-7; TRBD1 aligns across 7 bases. CDR3 length equals 15 residues. J lost 3 bases, V lost 3 bases, and 8 bases had no gene match. Germline loops: CDR1 LGHNA, CDR2 YNFKEQ. CDR3 nucleotide sequence: TGTGCCAGCAGCCATGCTGGTCCAGGGGGCTACGAGCAGTACTTC. Its translation: CASSHAGPGGYEQYF.

Written as DNA, the CDR3 is TGTGCCTGGAGTGTAGAGGGAAGCCATTCACCCCTCCACTTT. Protein product: CAWSVEGSHSPLHF. This chain connects TRBV30 to TRBJ1-6; D call uncertain. The germline CDR1 and CDR2 sequences are GTSNPN and SVGIG (reference sequence). The CDR3 consists of 14 residues. V was trimmed by 0 bases and J by 8 bases, leaving 11 bases between them.

The V and J genes are TRBV7-3 and TRBJ1-2, with 7 bases matching TRBD1. The germline CDR1 and CDR2 sequences are SGHTA and FQGTGA. The junction had 9 bases not matched to a gene; V was cut back by 4 bases and J by 7 bases. There are 14 residues in the CDR3. CDR3 sequence reads: CASSSSDRVGGYTF. For the CDR3, the DNA is TGTGCCAGCAGCTCATCTGACAGGGTGGGTGGCTACACCTTC.

This clone was observed at least ten times. The CDR3 DNA reads TGTGCCAGCAGTGGGACTAGCGGGGGCACAGATACGCAGTATTTT. Translating it yields CASSGTSGGTDTQYF. J is TRBJ2-3 and V is TRBV6-4; 12 nucleotides match TRBD2. Germline CDR1 is MRHNA and CDR2 is SNTAGT. After removal of 4 bases from V and 1 base from J, the junction contained 0 bases not matched to a gene. The CDR3 is 15 residues long.

The V gene is TRBV7-8, the J gene TRBJ1-5; 7 bases match TRBD1. Germline CDR1 reads SGHVS; CDR2 reads FQNEAQ. V dropped 4 bases and J dropped 7; count of bases not matched to a gene: 10. The CDR3 spans 15 residues. CDR3 sequence: CASSSTRGLEQPQHF. DNA of the CDR3: TGTGCCAGCAGCTCAACTAGGGGGCTGGAGCAGCCCCAGCATTTT.

The chain employs TRBV2 and TRBJ2-5, with D perhaps matching TRBD1 (6 bases). The germline V and J ends were trimmed by 2 bases and 3 bases, with 10 bases remaining between them. CDR1 SNHLY and CDR2 FYNNEI come from the germline V gene. The CDR3 runs 14 residues. The CDR3 protein is CASSEQGREETQYF. In DNA form, the CDR3 reads TGTGCCAGCAGTGAACAGGGGCGAGAAGAGACCCAGTACTTC.

This clone was recorded only once. The chain employs TRBV5-4 and TRBJ1-2, with 11 bases aligning to TRBD1. Trimming took 4 bases from V and 8 from J; bases not matched to a gene: 10. The CDR3 has 15 residues. CDR1 SGHNT and CDR2 YYREEE come from the germline V gene (reference sequence). As DNA, the CDR3 is TGTGCCAGCAGCCCAAGGGACAGGGGGGATAAGGGCTACACCTTC. Its protein is CASSPRDRGDKGYTF.

The chain is built from TRBV19 and TRBJ1-2, with 8 nucleotides matching TRBD1. CDR1 is LNHDA, CDR2 SQIVND, per germline (reference sequence). With 5 bases clipped from V and 8 bases from J, the junction kept 16 bases outside the gene matches. The CDR3 sequence is 16 residues long. The CDR3 DNA reads TGTGCCAGTAGTGGAGGCCGACAGGGGATGGGTGAGGGCTACACCTTC. Its translation: CASSGGRQGMGEGYTF.

This clone showed up just once. The chain is built from TRBV10-1 and TRBJ2-1, with 9 bases that match TRBD2. After removal of 3 bases from V and 5 bases from J, the junction contained 11 bases not matched to a gene. The germline gives CDR1 WNHNN, CDR2 SYGVQD (reference sequence). The CDR3 is 17 amino acids. The CDR3 protein is CASSEQTSGLSHNEQFF. The CDR3, as DNA: TGCGCCAGCAGTGAACAGACTAGCGGCCTCTCTCACAATGAGCAGTTCTTC.

This clone was seen only once. The rearrangement links TRBV19 to TRBJ1-4; weak D call: TRBD1 (6 bases). Per germline, CDR1 LNHDA and CDR2 SQIVND (reference sequence). V was trimmed by 6 bases and J by 4 bases, leaving 15 bases between them. The CDR3 loop spans 15 amino acids. CDR3 bases: TGTGCCAGTAGCACATACAGGGTGGATAATGAAAAACTGTTTTTT. This codes for CASSTYRVDNEKLFF.

The chain combines TRBV6-5 with TRBJ1-1; D call uncertain. CDR1 MNHEY and CDR2 SVGAGI come from the germline V gene. The CDR3 length is 13 residues. V gave up 5 bases and J gave up 3 bases, with 10 bases separating them. DNA for the CDR3: TGTGCCAGCAGTCGCCCAGGTGACACTGAAGCTTTCTTT. It encodes CASSRPGDTEAFF.

V and J are TRBV28 and TRBJ2-3; 10 bases fit TRBD1. With 4 bases clipped from V and 0 bases from J, the junction kept 19 bases outside the gene matches. The length of the CDR3 is 21 residues. Germline CDR1 reads MDHEN; CDR2 reads SYDVKM. The CDR3 region has the DNA TGTGCCAGCAGTTACCCCGGGACAGGGGACCGGGACTCCTCTAGCACAGATACGCAGTATTTT. This encodes CASSYPGTGDRDSSSTDTQYF.